This is a list of T cell receptor beta chains from one sample in a study of T cells in Graves' hyperthyroidism and ophthalmopathy. MiXCR was run by TCRdb on the multiplex PCR reads, yielding one entry per CDR3 protein. The sample lists fewer than 450,000 distinct CDR3 sequences; roughly 17% were seen once. The sequencing input was blood. The receptors stem from a woman in her thirties with Graves' hyperthyroidism that later progressed to Graves' ophthalmopathy. The CDR3 runs from the conserved cysteine through the conserved F or W. Fields, in order: J gene, V gene, D gene, clone size, CDR3 DNA, CDR3 protein. The D gene is left open where the match is weak. Clone size appears in some rows only: once, few, many, or a class for an expanded clone.

j_call: TRBJ2-1; v_call: TRBV20-1; d_call: -; clone_size: few; cdr3_nt: TGCAGTGCTCAAACAGGGATTGAGCAGTTCTTC; cdr3_aa: CSAQTGIEQFF
j_call: TRBJ2-7; v_call: TRBV12-3/TRBV12-4; d_call: -; clone_size: -; cdr3_nt: TGTGCCAGCAGTTTCGGCTGGGATAATCAAAAGTACGAGCAGTACTTC; cdr3_aa: CASSFGWDNQKYEQYF
j_call: TRBJ1-2; v_call: TRBV6-2/TRBV6-3; d_call: -; clone_size: -; cdr3_nt: TGTGCCAGCAGTTCAACTCCTTATGGCTACACCTTC; cdr3_aa: CASSSTPYGYTF
j_call: TRBJ2-3; v_call: TRBV4-1; d_call: TRBD2; clone_size: -; cdr3_nt: TGCGCCAGCAGCCCATATAGCGGGGCCACAGATACGCAGTATTTT; cdr3_aa: CASSPYSGATDTQYF
j_call: TRBJ2-1; v_call: TRBV3-1; d_call: -; clone_size: many; cdr3_nt: TGTGCCAGCAGCCCCTCTTGGCAGCATGAGCAGTTCTTC; cdr3_aa: CASSPSWQHEQFF
j_call: TRBJ1-4; v_call: TRBV6-1; d_call: TRBD1; clone_size: many; cdr3_nt: TGTGCCAGCAGTCGCACAGGGGGCACTAATGAAAAACTGTTTTTT; cdr3_aa: CASSRTGGTNEKLFF
j_call: TRBJ2-1; v_call: TRBV2; d_call: -; clone_size: -; cdr3_nt: TGTGCCAGCAATAGACTAGGACGGGGGAATGAGCAGTTCTTC; cdr3_aa: CASNRLGRGNEQFF
j_call: TRBJ2-3; v_call: TRBV19; d_call: TRBD2; clone_size: many; cdr3_nt: TGTGCCAGTAGTAAAGCCGGGACTAGCGGGGGCACAGATACGCAGTATTTT; cdr3_aa: CASSKAGTSGGTDTQYF
j_call: TRBJ2-7; v_call: TRBV6-2/TRBV6-3; d_call: -; clone_size: many; cdr3_nt: TGTGCCAGCTGGACAGACGAGACTATGAAGCAGTACTTC; cdr3_aa: CASWTDETMKQYF
j_call: TRBJ1-1; v_call: TRBV5-1; d_call: TRBD1; clone_size: many; cdr3_nt: TGCGCCAGCAGCTTGAGGGACAGCCTCACTGAAGCTTTCTTT; cdr3_aa: CASSLRDSLTEAFF
j_call: TRBJ1-3; v_call: TRBV15; d_call: TRBD1; clone_size: many; cdr3_nt: TGTGCCACCAGCAGGGACAGGTTGTACACCATATATTTT; cdr3_aa: CATSRDRLYTIYF
j_call: TRBJ2-1; v_call: TRBV24-1; d_call: -; clone_size: -; cdr3_nt: TGCGCCACCAACGACGGTGTTTACAATGAGCAGTTCTTC; cdr3_aa: CATNDGVYNEQFF
j_call: TRBJ2-4; v_call: TRBV7-9; d_call: -; clone_size: few; cdr3_nt: TGTGCCAGCAGCTTATACCAGGGGTCGACCAAAAACATTCAGTACTTC; cdr3_aa: CASSLYQGSTKNIQYF
j_call: TRBJ2-3; v_call: TRBV7-8; d_call: -; clone_size: many; cdr3_nt: TGTGCCAGCAGCTTAATGGCGGGAACGGATACGCAGTATTTT; cdr3_aa: CASSLMAGTDTQYF
j_call: TRBJ1-6; v_call: TRBV27; d_call: -; clone_size: many; cdr3_nt: TGTGCCAGCAGTCCGGGGATGTATAATTCACCCCTCCACTTT; cdr3_aa: CASSPGMYNSPLHF
j_call: TRBJ2-5; v_call: TRBV10-3; d_call: TRBD1; clone_size: many; cdr3_nt: TGTGCCATCAGTGAGACCACAGGGGCCGAGACCCAGTACTTC; cdr3_aa: CAISETTGAETQYF
j_call: TRBJ1-5; v_call: TRBV2; d_call: -; clone_size: many; cdr3_nt: TGTACCAGCAGTGAACGAAGGCAGTCAGATCAGCCCCAGCATTTT; cdr3_aa: CTSSERRQSDQPQHF
j_call: TRBJ1-6; v_call: TRBV6-1; d_call: -; clone_size: many; cdr3_nt: TGTGCCAGCAGTGAAAACGTGGCAGTCAATTCACCCCTCCACTTT; cdr3_aa: CASSENVAVNSPLHF
j_call: TRBJ1-2; v_call: TRBV6-2/TRBV6-3; d_call: TRBD1; clone_size: many; cdr3_nt: TGTGCCAGCAGTTACCCGACCGGGACAGGGGGCATATACTATGGCTACACCTTC; cdr3_aa: CASSYPTGTGGIYYGYTF
j_call: TRBJ1-2; v_call: TRBV4-2; d_call: TRBD1; clone_size: few; cdr3_nt: TGTGCCAGCAGCGACAGGGGTCTGGGTGGCTACACCTTC; cdr3_aa: CASSDRGLGGYTF
j_call: TRBJ2-6; v_call: TRBV4-1; d_call: -; clone_size: -; cdr3_nt: TGCGCCAGCAGCCAAGATGCAGCCAACGTCCTGACTTTC; cdr3_aa: CASSQDAANVLTF
j_call: TRBJ2-7; v_call: TRBV12-3/TRBV12-4; d_call: -; clone_size: many; cdr3_nt: TGTGCCAGCAGTTTAGTTCCTGATTCCTACGAGCAGTACTTC; cdr3_aa: CASSLVPDSYEQYF
j_call: TRBJ2-1; v_call: TRBV2; d_call: -; clone_size: -; cdr3_nt: TGTGCCAGCAGTGTTTTGGTTGAGCAGTTCTTC; cdr3_aa: CASSVLVEQFF
j_call: TRBJ1-2; v_call: TRBV4-1; d_call: -; clone_size: many; cdr3_nt: TGCGCCAGCAGCCCGAATGTGAGGGGAACCTATGGCTACACCTTC; cdr3_aa: CASSPNVRGTYGYTF
j_call: TRBJ2-5; v_call: TRBV11-2; d_call: -; clone_size: many; cdr3_nt: TGTGCCAGCAGCTTAGCTCGCGAGACCCAGTACTTC; cdr3_aa: CASSLARETQYF
j_call: TRBJ2-1; v_call: TRBV9; d_call: TRBD2; clone_size: -; cdr3_nt: TGTGCCAGCAGCAGACTAGCGGGCAAGAACAATGAGCAGTTCTTC; cdr3_aa: CASSRLAGKNNEQFF
j_call: TRBJ2-2; v_call: TRBV20-1; d_call: TRBD2; clone_size: many; cdr3_nt: TGCAGTGCTAGCGATCTAGCGGGAGGGGACACCGGGGAGCTGTTTTTT; cdr3_aa: CSASDLAGGDTGELFF
j_call: TRBJ2-7; v_call: TRBV28; d_call: -; clone_size: many; cdr3_nt: TGTGCCAGCACTGCACACTCCTACGAGCAGTACTTC; cdr3_aa: CASTAHSYEQYF
j_call: TRBJ1-2; v_call: TRBV19; d_call: -; clone_size: few; cdr3_nt: TGTGCCAGTAGTACTGGGGCAGGGCGTTTGTTCTTGGGCTACACCTTC; cdr3_aa: CASSTGAGRLFLGYTF
j_call: TRBJ2-5; v_call: TRBV20-1; d_call: -; clone_size: -; cdr3_nt: TGCAGTGCGCGGTCGGAGCAGGGCCGAGAGACCCAGTACTTC; cdr3_aa: CSARSEQGRETQYF
j_call: TRBJ1-5; v_call: TRBV4-1; d_call: TRBD1; clone_size: -; cdr3_nt: TGCGCCAGCAGCCCAAAACAGGGGTGGGCCCAGCATTTT; cdr3_aa: CASSPKQGWAQHF